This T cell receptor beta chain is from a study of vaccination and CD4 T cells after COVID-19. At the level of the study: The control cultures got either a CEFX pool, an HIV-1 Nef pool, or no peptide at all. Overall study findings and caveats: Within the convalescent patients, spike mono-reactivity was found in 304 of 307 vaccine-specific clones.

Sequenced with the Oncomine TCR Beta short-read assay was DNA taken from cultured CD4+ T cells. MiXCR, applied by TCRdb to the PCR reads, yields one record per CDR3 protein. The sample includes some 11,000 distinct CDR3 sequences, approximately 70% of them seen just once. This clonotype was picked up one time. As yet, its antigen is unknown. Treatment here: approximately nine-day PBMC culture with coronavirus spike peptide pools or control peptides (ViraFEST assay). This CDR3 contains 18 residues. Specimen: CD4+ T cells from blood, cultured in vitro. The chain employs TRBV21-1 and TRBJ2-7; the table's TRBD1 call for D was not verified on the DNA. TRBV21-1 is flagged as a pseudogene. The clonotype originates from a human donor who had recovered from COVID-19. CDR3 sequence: CASSNSGGPMLGGYEQYF. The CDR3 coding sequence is TGTGCCAGCAGCAACTCAGGGGGCCCAATGCTAGGGGGCTACGAGCAGTACTTC.